This entry features one TCR beta chain sequence. Methods used by the authors: Amplification with reference gene primers provided the estimates of nucleated cell counts. Sequenced by immunoSEQ multiplex PCR; TCRdb stores in-frame clones only, minus some. The V and J calls and clone size were taken over from that table, and D and trimming were inferred from the DNA. This table holds fewer than 130,000 clones, 88% found once. Germline V lookup: CDR1 MNHEY, CDR2 SVGAGI. The CDR3 is 15 amino acids. J gave up 6 bases and V 7 bases, and 12 bases lay outside the gene matches. This specimen comes from a study of blood T cell repertoires in COVID-19. Study-level background: Nucleic acid was either cDNA or gDNA, and it came from T cells, B-cell-depleted T cells, or PBMCs.

This clonotype was obtained from a woman aged 50 to 60 with acute or convalescent COVID-19. V usage is TRBV6-5 and J usage is TRBJ2-3, with 8 bases aligning to TRBD2. Sequenced sample: peripheral blood. As DNA, the CDR3 is TGTGCCAGCATCTCCCCAGCGGGAGCCTCGGATACGCAGTATTTT. Translated, it gives CASISPAGASDTQYF.